The rows below give T cell receptor beta chains drawn from one sample of a study of blood T cell repertoires in COVID-19. Generated by immunoSEQ multiplex PCR, the TCRdb table keeps only in-frame clones and is missing some. The data show 70,000 or so clones, about 86% seen once. Input material: peripheral blood. These receptors originate from a man between 70 and 80 years old with active COVID-19. Each CDR3 is given with its conserved first and last residue.

j_call v_call cdr3_aa
TRBJ2-7 TRBV3-1/TRBV3-2 CASSPSSGRASNEQYF
TRBJ2-7 TRBV11-3 CASSTRLAPEQYF
TRBJ1-1 TRBV10-3 CAISESFPGQTHTEAFF
TRBJ1-4 TRBV5-1 CASSRDGGGNEKLFF
TRBJ1-2 TRBV7-2 CASSPRAGAGYGYTF
TRBJ1-1 TRBV10-3 CAIRQTGGRGDTEAFF
TRBJ2-5 TRBV14 CASSQDGARGETQYF
TRBJ1-6 TRBV11-3 CASSLAVQGDSPLHF
TRBJ2-5 TRBV19 CATSRPPAGTQYF
TRBJ1-4 TRBV12-3/TRBV12-4 CASSLAGTEKLFF
TRBJ2-1 TRBV10-3 CAISVAGGGNEQFF
TRBJ2-1 TRBV9 CASSVGTRRDEQFF
TRBJ2-5 TRBV2 CAGCSGTGETQYF
TRBJ1-5 TRBV18 CASQGDSNQPQHF
TRBJ2-2 TRBV7-3 CASSLRSPTTQVGTGELFF
TRBJ2-1 TRBV7-9 CASSPSGTSYNEQFF